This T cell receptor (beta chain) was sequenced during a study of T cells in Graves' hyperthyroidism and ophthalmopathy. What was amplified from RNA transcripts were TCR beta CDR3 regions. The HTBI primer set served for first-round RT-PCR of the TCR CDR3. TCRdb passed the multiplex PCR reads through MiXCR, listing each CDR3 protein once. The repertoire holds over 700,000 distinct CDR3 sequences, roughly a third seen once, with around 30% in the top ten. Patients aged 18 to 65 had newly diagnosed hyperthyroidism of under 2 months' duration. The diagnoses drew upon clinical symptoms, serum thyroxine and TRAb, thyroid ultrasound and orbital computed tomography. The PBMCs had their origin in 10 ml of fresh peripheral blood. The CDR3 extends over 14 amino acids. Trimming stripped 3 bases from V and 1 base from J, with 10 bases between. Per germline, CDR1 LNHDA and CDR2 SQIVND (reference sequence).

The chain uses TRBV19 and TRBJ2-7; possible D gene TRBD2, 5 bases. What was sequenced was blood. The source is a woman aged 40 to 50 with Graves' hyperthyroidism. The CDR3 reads CASSMNRESYEQYF. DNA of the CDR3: TGTGCCAGTAGTATGAATCGGGAATCCTACGAGCAGTACTTC.